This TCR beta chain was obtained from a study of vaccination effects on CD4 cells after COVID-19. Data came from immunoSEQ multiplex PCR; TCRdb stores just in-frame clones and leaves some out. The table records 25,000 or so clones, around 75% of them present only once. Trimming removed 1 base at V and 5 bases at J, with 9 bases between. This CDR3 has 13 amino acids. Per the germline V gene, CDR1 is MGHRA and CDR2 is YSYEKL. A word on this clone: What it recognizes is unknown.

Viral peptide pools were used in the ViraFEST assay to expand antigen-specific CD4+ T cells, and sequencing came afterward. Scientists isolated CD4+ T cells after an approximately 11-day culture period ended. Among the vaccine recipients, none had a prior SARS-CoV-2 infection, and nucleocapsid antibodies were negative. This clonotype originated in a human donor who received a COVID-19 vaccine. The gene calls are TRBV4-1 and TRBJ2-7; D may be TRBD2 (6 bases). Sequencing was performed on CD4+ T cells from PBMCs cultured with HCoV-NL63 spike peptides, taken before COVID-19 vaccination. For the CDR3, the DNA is TGCGCCAGCAGCCAAGCGACGGGAGACGAGCAGTACTTC. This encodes CASSQATGDEQYF.